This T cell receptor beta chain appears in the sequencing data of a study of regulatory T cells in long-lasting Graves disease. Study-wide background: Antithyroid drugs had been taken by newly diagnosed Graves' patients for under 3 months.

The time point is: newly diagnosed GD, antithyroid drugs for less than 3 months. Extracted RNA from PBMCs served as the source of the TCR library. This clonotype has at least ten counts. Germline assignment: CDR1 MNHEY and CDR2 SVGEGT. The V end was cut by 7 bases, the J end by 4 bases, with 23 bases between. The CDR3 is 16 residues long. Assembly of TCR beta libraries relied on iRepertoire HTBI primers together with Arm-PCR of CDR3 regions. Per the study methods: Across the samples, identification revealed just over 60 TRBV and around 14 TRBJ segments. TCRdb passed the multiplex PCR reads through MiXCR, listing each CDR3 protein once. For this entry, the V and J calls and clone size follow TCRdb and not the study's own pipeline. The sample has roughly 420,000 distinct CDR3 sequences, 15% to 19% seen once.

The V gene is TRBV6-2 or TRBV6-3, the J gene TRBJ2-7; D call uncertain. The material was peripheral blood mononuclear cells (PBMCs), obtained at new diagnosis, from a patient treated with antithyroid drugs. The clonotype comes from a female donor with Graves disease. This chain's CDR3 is CASNDGDASLMYEQYF. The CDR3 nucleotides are TGTGCCAGCAACGACGGAGACGCGAGCCTCATGTACGAGCAGTACTTC.